This entry lists 15 T cell receptor beta chains sequenced from one sample in a study of blood T cell repertoires in COVID-19. TCRdb keeps only in-frame clones here, not all; method: immunoSEQ multiplex PCR. The data hold a few hundred thousand clones, with approximately 90% observed a single time. The sample consisted of PBMCs or T cells enriched from blood (not recorded which). The receptors come from a man aged 18 to 29 who had recovered from COVID-19.

The chain uses TRBV6-5 and TRBJ2-7; 9 nucleotides match TRBD2. The germline CDR1 and CDR2 sequences are MNHEY and SVGAGI. The CDR3 is 15 amino acids. V gave up 5 bases and J gave up 4 bases; unmatched junction bases: 9. CDR3 amino acids: CASSKSGTSLYEQYF. The CDR3 DNA follows: TGTGCCAGCAGTAAGTCCGGGACTAGCTTATACGAGCAGTACTTC.

In nucleotides, the CDR3 is TGTGCCAGCATTAAGACAGGCACGGCGGGCTATGGCTACACCTTC. This encodes CASIKTGTAGYGYTF. V and J are TRBV6-6 and TRBJ1-2; possibly TRBD1 for D (6 bases). The V gene's germline CDR1 is MNHNY and CDR2 SVGAGI (reference sequence). The CDR3 is made up of 15 amino acids. The V end lost 7 bases, the J end lost 4 bases, and 19 bases lay between the germline ends.

V usage is TRBV7-9 and J usage is TRBJ1-2, with 11 bases matching TRBD1. This CDR3 spans 14 amino acids. V lost 5 bases to trimming and J lost 6 bases; unmatched junction nucleotides: 5. Germline V gene sequence: CDR1 SEHNR, CDR2 FQNEAQ (reference sequence). DNA for the CDR3: TGTGCCAGCAGCCCCTGGGGACAGGGGGATGGCTACACCTTC. Translating it yields CASSPWGQGDGYTF. The full variable domain, its missing parts supplied by reference TRBV7-9 and TRBJ1-2, is DTGVSQNPRHKITKRGQNVTFRCDPISEHNRLYWYRQTLGQGPEFLTYFQNEAQLEKSRLLSDRFSAERPKGSFSTLEIQRTEQGDSAMYLCASSPWGQGDGYTFGSGTRLTVV.

The chain employs TRBV7-3 and TRBJ1-6, with D possibly TRBD1 on 5 matching bases. CDR3 length: 14 amino acids. The germline CDR1 and CDR2 sequences are SGHTA and FQGTGA. V dropped 3 bases and J dropped 9 bases, with 12 bases sitting between them. The CDR3 spells CASSLEGIASPLHF. Written as DNA, the CDR3 is TGTGCCAGCAGCTTGGAGGGGATCGCTTCACCCCTCCACTTT. Together with reference TRBV7-3 and TRBJ1-6, the CDR3 gives the full variable domain: GAGVSQTPSNKVTEKGKYVELRCDPISGHTALYWYRQSLGQGPEFLIYFQGTGAADDSGLPNDRFFAVRPEGSVSTLKIQRTERGDSAVYLCASSLEGIASPLHFGNGTRLTVT.

The chain uses TRBV5-1 and TRBJ1-1, with a tentative D call TRBD1 (5 bases). Looked up from germline, CDR1 is SGHRS and CDR2 is YFSETQ. The V end lost 6 bases, the J end lost 2 bases, and 11 bases lay between the germline ends. This CDR3 spans 13 amino acids. CDR3 region: CASTLQGNTEAFF. Here the CDR3 DNA reads TGCGCCAGCACCCTTCAGGGTAACACTGAAGCTTTCTTT.

This chain links TRBV6-5 with TRBJ1-1, with 7 bases fitting TRBD1. Trimming cost V 6 bases and J 7 bases; bases outside gene matches: 11. Germline CDR1 reads MNHEY; CDR2 reads SVGAGI. The CDR3 covers 14 residues. CDR3 sequence reads: CASSLLRGRDEAFF. The CDR3 DNA sequence: TGTGCCAGCAGCCTCCTGAGGGGGCGGGATGAAGCTTTCTTT.

The chain links TRBV28 to TRBJ1-1; 9 bases line up with TRBD1. J was trimmed by 8 bases and V by 3 bases; bases with no gene match: 10. Germline V gene data show CDR1 as MDHEN and CDR2 as SYDVKM. CDR3 length: 15 amino acids. CDR3 sequence reads: CASSFAGTGGLEAFF. CDR3 in DNA: TGTGCCAGCAGTTTTGCCGGCACAGGGGGCCTAGAAGCTTTCTTT.

The DNA of the CDR3 is TGTGCCAGCAGCCCTCGGGGCAGGGGGAATCAGCCCCAGCATTTT. This gives the protein CASSPRGRGNQPQHF. This rearrangement joins TRBV5-6 to TRBJ1-5; 7 bases align to TRBD1. Germline assignment: CDR1 SGHDT and CDR2 YYEEEE. V shed 4 bases and J 4 bases; nucleotides not matched to a gene: 8. The CDR3 has 15 residues.

The chain couples TRBV7-9 to TRBJ2-1, with 11 bases aligning to TRBD2. There are 17 residues in the CDR3. V lost 5 bases, J lost 9 bases, and 15 bases stayed unmatched. Germline V lookup: CDR1 SEHNR, CDR2 FQNEAQ (reference sequence). CDR3 protein: CASSRPRTSGRTTEQFF. The CDR3 nucleotides read TGTGCCAGCAGCCGCCCTCGTACTAGCGGGAGAACCACTGAGCAGTTCTTC.

This sequence joins TRBV27 and TRBJ1-1; D remains unclear. V lost 1 base and J lost 1, with 7 bases in between. The CDR3 loop spans 14 amino acids. The germline gives CDR1 MNHEY, CDR2 SMNVEV (reference sequence). DNA of the CDR3: TGTGCCAGCAGTTTATACTCTGAGAACACTGAAGCTTTCTTT. Translation: CASSLYSENTEAFF.

J is TRBJ1-2 and V is TRBV4-1; TRBD1 is a possible D gene (5 bases). The V gene's germline CDR1 is MGHRA and CDR2 YSYEKL. The CDR3 has 14 amino acids. The V end lost 2 bases, the J end lost 2 bases, and 9 bases lay between the germline ends. The CDR3 DNA reads TGCGCCAGCAGCCAAAACACAGGAAACTATGGCTACACCTTC. It specifies CASSQNTGNYGYTF.

V gene TRBV28 combines with J gene TRBJ2-7, with 7 bases identical to TRBD1. Trimming removed 2 bases from V and 5 bases from J; junction bases left unmatched: 6. The CDR3 runs 14 residues. Germline-derived CDR1 and CDR2 are MDHEN and SYDVKM. This CDR3 is CASSLPTGLNEQYF. The CDR3 DNA reads TGTGCCAGCAGTTTACCGACAGGGTTGAACGAGCAGTACTTC.

The CDR3 sequence is CASRSEWGVSSPLHF. The CDR3 nucleotides read TGCGCCAGCAGGTCCGAGTGGGGGGTATCCTCACCCCTCCACTTT. The rearrangement uses TRBV5-1 and TRBJ1-6; weak D call: TRBD1 (5 bases). The CDR3 loop spans 15 amino acids. Looked up from germline, CDR1 is SGHRS and CDR2 is YFSETQ. V gave up 5 bases and J gave up 10 bases, with 19 bases separating them.

The J gene is TRBJ2-3, the V gene TRBV7-2, with D unresolved. Trimming stripped 1 base from V and 8 bases from J, with 13 bases between. The V gene's germline CDR1 is SGHTA and CDR2 FQGNSA. This CDR3 region has 14 residues. CDR3 coding DNA: TGTGCCAGCAGCTTAGAGTCGGCTGGAGTTACGCAGTATTTT. Its translation: CASSLESAGVTQYF.

There are a few counts of this clone. The chain uses TRBV24-1 and TRBJ2-7, with TRBD1 matching over 9 bases. CDR3 length equals 12 residues. V lost 9 bases, J lost 5 bases, and 4 bases stayed unmatched. In germline, CDR1 is KGHDR, CDR2 SFDVKD. The CDR3 spells CATADRGDEQYF. The CDR3 DNA is TGTGCCACCGCGGACAGGGGAGACGAGCAGTACTTC.